This T cell receptor (beta chain) was documented in a study of CD8+ T cells in alopecia areata. Across the study: A regimen of oral tofacitinib, 5 to 10 mg twice daily, was given to treated patients.

In the case of this clone: Its matching antigen is unknown.

Whole-study results and caveats: The study found TCR sharing across patients less clear than in mice, possibly for HLA reasons. Researchers report lesional scalp, most notably alopecia totalis/universalis, outstripped normal scalp in clonality. Normal skin's resident alphabeta T cells are sequenced alongside lesional scalp T cells.

Sequencing used cDNA as its template, made by extracting RNA and reverse transcribing it. Measured with immunoSEQ multiplex PCR; TCRdb has only the in-frame clones, and not every one. Counted here are about 140,000 clones, about 51% occurring once; the ten biggest clones make up 0.99%. The V and J ends lost 1 base and 1 base respectively, with 5 bases between them. Germline CDR1 and CDR2: SGHAT and FQNNGV. This CDR3 is built from 15 residues. The chain uses TRBV11-2 and TRBJ2-6; no firm D call. The sequence derives from a human donor with alopecia areata. The sample here was CD4+ T cells sorted from blood, taken at week 0. CDR3 protein: CASSLGESGANVLTF. The CDR3 nucleotides are TGTGCCAGCAGCTTAGGGGAATCTGGGGCCAACGTCCTGACTTTC.